This entry concerns a single TCR beta chain. The table came from immunoSEQ multiplex PCR; TCRdb's copy has only in-frame clones and leaves some out. The profile shows 80,000 to 95,000 clones, roughly 82% of them singletons. The CDR3 runs 17 residues. Germline lookup yields CDR1 MNHEY and CDR2 SVGEGT. Deletions cut 0 bases from V and 0 bases from J, with 15 bases between. These data belong to a study of blood T cell repertoires in COVID-19. Background on the study: Spain, Italy and the United States supplied samples that represented acute and convalescent COVID-19. Sources were T cells, B-cell-depleted T cells, or PBMCs; the material itself was cDNA or gDNA.

The V call is TRBV6-2 or TRBV6-3, the J call TRBJ2-7; tentative D call: TRBD1 (7 bases). This sequence originates from an elderly woman with active or convalescent COVID-19. The sample consisted of peripheral blood. The CDR3 reads CASSYSPGRGVSYEQYF. CDR3 DNA: TGTGCCAGCAGTTACTCACCCGGCAGGGGGGTCTCCTACGAGCAGTACTTC.